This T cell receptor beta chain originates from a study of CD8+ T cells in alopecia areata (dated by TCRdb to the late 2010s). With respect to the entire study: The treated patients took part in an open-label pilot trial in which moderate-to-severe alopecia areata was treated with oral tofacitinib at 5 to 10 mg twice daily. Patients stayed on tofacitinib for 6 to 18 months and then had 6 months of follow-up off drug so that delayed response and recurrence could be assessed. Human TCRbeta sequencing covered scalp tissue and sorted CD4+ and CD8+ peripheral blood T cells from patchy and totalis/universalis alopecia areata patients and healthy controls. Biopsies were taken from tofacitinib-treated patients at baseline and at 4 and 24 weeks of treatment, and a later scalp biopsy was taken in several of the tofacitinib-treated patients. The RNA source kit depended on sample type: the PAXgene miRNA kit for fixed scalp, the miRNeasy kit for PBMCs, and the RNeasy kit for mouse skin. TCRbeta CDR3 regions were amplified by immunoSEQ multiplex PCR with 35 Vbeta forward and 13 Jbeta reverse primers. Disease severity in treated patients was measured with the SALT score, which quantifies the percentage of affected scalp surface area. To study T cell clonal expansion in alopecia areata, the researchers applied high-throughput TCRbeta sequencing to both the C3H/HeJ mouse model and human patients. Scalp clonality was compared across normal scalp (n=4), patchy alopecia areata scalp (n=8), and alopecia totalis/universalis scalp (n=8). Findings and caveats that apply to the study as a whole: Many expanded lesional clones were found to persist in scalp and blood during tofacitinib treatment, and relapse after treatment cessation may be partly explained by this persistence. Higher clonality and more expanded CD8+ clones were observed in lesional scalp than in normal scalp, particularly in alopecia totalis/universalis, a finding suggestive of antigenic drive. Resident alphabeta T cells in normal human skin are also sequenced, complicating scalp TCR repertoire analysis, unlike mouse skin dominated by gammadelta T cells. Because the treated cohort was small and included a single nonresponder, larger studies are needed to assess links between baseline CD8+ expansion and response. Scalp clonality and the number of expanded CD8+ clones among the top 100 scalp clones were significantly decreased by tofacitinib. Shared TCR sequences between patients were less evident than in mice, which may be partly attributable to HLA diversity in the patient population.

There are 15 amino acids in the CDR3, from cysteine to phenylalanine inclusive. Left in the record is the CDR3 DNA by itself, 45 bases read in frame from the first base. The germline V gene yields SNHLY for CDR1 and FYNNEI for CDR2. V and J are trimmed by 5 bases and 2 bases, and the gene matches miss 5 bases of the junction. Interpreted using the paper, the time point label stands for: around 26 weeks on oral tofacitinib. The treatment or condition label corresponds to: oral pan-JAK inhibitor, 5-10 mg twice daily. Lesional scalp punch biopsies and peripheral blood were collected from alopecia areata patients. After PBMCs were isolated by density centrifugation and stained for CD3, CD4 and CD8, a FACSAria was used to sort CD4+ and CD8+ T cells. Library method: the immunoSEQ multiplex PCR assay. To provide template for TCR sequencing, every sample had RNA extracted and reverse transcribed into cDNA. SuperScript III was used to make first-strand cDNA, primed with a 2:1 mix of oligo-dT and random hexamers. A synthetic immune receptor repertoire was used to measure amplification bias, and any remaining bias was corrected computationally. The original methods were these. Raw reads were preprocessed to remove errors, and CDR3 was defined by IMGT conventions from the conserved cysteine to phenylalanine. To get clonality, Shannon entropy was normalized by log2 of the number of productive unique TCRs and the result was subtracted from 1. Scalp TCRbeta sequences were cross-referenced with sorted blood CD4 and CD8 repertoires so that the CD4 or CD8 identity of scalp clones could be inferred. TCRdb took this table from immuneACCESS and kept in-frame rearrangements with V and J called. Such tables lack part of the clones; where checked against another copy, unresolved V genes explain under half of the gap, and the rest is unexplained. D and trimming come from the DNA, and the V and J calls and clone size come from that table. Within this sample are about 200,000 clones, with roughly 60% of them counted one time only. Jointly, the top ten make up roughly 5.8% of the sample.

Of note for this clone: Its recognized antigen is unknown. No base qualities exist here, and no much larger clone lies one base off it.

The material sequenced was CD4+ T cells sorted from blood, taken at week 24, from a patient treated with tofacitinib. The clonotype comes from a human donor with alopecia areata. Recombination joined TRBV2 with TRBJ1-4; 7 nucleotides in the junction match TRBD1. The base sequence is TGTGCCAGCAGTACGCAGGGGGGCACTAATGAAAAACTGTTTTTT. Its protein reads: CASSTQGGTNEKLFF. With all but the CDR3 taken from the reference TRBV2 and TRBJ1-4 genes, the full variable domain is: EPEVTQTPSHQVTQMGQEVILRCVPISNHLYFYWYRQILGQKVEFLVSFYNNEISEKSEIFDDQFSVERPDGSNFTLKIRSTKLEDSAMYFCASSTQGGTNEKLFFGSGTQLSVL.